The rows below give T cell receptor beta chains drawn from one sample of a study of blood T cell repertoires in COVID-19. The method was immunoSEQ multiplex PCR; TCRdb's version includes in-frame clones alone and lacks a portion of them. Of about 190,000 clones listed, over 75% are singletons. Specimen: peripheral blood. These receptors were collected from a woman aged 50 to 60 with acute or convalescent COVID-19. CDR3s include the opening cysteine and the closing phenylalanine or tryptophan. D genes are given only for firm matches. Clone sizes are given selectively: once, few, many, or a class where the clone is expanded.

d_gene: NA
v_gene: TRBV28
j_gene: TRBJ1-6
abundance: NA
CDR3aa: CASSLGQAYNSPLHF
CDR3nt: TGTGCCAGCAGTTTGGGGCAGGCGTATAATTCACCCCTCCACTTT

d_gene: NA
v_gene: TRBV11-2
j_gene: TRBJ1-5
abundance: NA
CDR3aa: CASSLLSGVGQPQHF
CDR3nt: TGTGCCAGCAGCTTACTCTCAGGGGTCGGTCAGCCCCAGCATTTT

d_gene: NA
v_gene: TRBV6-1
j_gene: TRBJ1-5
abundance: NA
CDR3aa: CASSDGGLSYQPQHF
CDR3nt: TGTGCCAGCAGTGACGGGGGTTTGTCTTATCAGCCCCAGCATTTT

d_gene: TRBD1
v_gene: TRBV6-5
j_gene: TRBJ1-6
abundance: NA
CDR3aa: CASRAGGSRVHF
CDR3nt: TGTGCCAGCAGGGCAGGGGGTTCTCGAGTCCACTTT

d_gene: TRBD1
v_gene: TRBV13
j_gene: TRBJ2-7
abundance: NA
CDR3aa: CASSPRQGRYEQYF
CDR3nt: TGTGCCAGCAGCCCACGACAGGGTCGATACGAGCAGTACTTC

d_gene: TRBD1
v_gene: TRBV11-3
j_gene: TRBJ2-1
abundance: NA
CDR3aa: CASKGTGVNEQFF
CDR3nt: TGTGCCAGTAAAGGGACAGGGGTCAATGAGCAGTTCTTC

d_gene: NA
v_gene: TRBV28
j_gene: TRBJ1-6
abundance: NA
CDR3aa: CASSPQTNSPLHF
CDR3nt: TGTGCCAGCAGTCCACAAACAAATTCACCCCTCCACTTT

d_gene: TRBD2
v_gene: TRBV3-1/TRBV3-2
j_gene: TRBJ2-7
abundance: NA
CDR3aa: CASSQDSVRLAETWGYSSYEQYF
CDR3nt: TGTGCCAGCAGCCAAGATAGCGTGAGACTAGCGGAAACCTGGGGCTATAGCTCCTACGAGCAGTACTTC

d_gene: TRBD1
v_gene: TRBV5-6
j_gene: TRBJ2-1
abundance: NA
CDR3aa: CASSLGGTGAGYNEQFF
CDR3nt: TGTGCCAGCAGCTTGGGGGGAACAGGGGCGGGCTACAATGAGCAGTTCTTC

d_gene: TRBD1
v_gene: TRBV28
j_gene: TRBJ1-2
abundance: NA
CDR3aa: CASRIRGPAYGYTF
CDR3nt: TGTGCCAGCAGAATCAGGGGGCCGGCCTATGGCTACACCTTC

d_gene: NA
v_gene: TRBV2
j_gene: TRBJ1-6
abundance: NA
CDR3aa: CASGPEANSPLHF
CDR3nt: TGTGCCAGCGGACCGGAGGCGAATTCACCCCTCCACTTT

d_gene: NA
v_gene: TRBV5-6
j_gene: TRBJ1-2
abundance: NA
CDR3aa: CASSLGGNLYGYTF
CDR3nt: TGTGCCAGCAGCTTGGGAGGAAACCTCTATGGCTACACCTTC

d_gene: TRBD1
v_gene: TRBV9
j_gene: TRBJ1-6
abundance: NA
CDR3aa: CASSANPRQGASKTLHF
CDR3nt: TGTGCCAGCAGCGCCAACCCCAGACAGGGCGCTTCGAAAACCCTCCACTTT

d_gene: TRBD1
v_gene: TRBV2
j_gene: TRBJ1-2
abundance: NA
CDR3aa: CASRTGPYYGYTF
CDR3nt: TGTGCCAGTAGGACAGGACCGTACTATGGCTACACCTTC

d_gene: TRBD1
v_gene: TRBV28
j_gene: TRBJ1-1
abundance: once
CDR3aa: CASSLVGRGWNTEAFF
CDR3nt: TGTGCCAGCAGTTTAGTGGGCAGGGGGTGGAACACTGAAGCTTTCTTT

d_gene: NA
v_gene: TRBV10-2
j_gene: TRBJ2-1
abundance: once
CDR3aa: CASSEEARLNSYNEQFF
CDR3nt: TGCGCCAGCAGTGAGGAGGCACGGCTGAACTCCTACAATGAGCAGTTCTTC

d_gene: NA
v_gene: TRBV28
j_gene: TRBJ1-5
abundance: NA
CDR3aa: CASSVLLGRADQPQHF
CDR3nt: TGTGCCAGCAGTGTCCTCTTAGGCAGGGCCGATCAGCCCCAGCATTTT

d_gene: NA
v_gene: TRBV2
j_gene: TRBJ1-1
abundance: NA
CDR3aa: CASSPTKFTNTEAFF
CDR3nt: TGTGCCAGCAGCCCCACCAAGTTTACTAACACTGAAGCTTTCTTT

d_gene: TRBD1
v_gene: TRBV5-1
j_gene: TRBJ1-1
abundance: NA
CDR3aa: CASSGGILQTGRNTEAFF
CDR3nt: TGCGCCAGCAGCGGGGGGATTTTACAGACAGGGAGGAACACTGAAGCTTTCTTT

d_gene: NA
v_gene: TRBV11-3
j_gene: TRBJ2-2
abundance: NA
CDR3aa: CASSKNRDTGELFF
CDR3nt: TGTGCCAGCAGCAAAAACAGAGACACCGGGGAGCTGTTTTTT

d_gene: NA
v_gene: TRBV7-2
j_gene: TRBJ2-3
abundance: NA
CDR3aa: CASSFNSDTQYF
CDR3nt: TGTGCCAGCAGCTTCAACTCGGATACGCAGTATTTT

d_gene: NA
v_gene: TRBV19
j_gene: TRBJ1-5
abundance: NA
CDR3aa: CASSAGFGQPQHF
CDR3nt: TGTGCCAGTAGTGCAGGGTTCGGTCAGCCCCAGCATTTT

d_gene: TRBD1
v_gene: TRBV5-6
j_gene: TRBJ1-1
abundance: NA
CDR3aa: CASSAEQGLYTEAFF
CDR3nt: TGTGCCAGCAGCGCCGAACAGGGGTTGTACACTGAAGCTTTCTTT

d_gene: TRBD2
v_gene: TRBV27
j_gene: TRBJ2-1
abundance: NA
CDR3aa: CASSFGFSGLANEQFF
CDR3nt: TGTGCCAGCAGTTTTGGGTTCTCGGGACTAGCAAATGAGCAGTTCTTC